These T cell receptor beta chains were read from a single sample in a study of post-analysis software for immune sequencing data. TCRdb redid the calling of the PCR reads with MiXCR, one entry per CDR3 protein. The sample has about 620,000 distinct CDR3 sequences; roughly two fifths are singletons. The sequencing input was blood. The receptors here all came from a girl between 10 and 17 years old with multiple sclerosis. The CDR3 runs from the conserved cysteine through the conserved F or W. Fields, in order: D gene, clone size, J gene, V gene, CDR3 protein, CDR3 DNA. The D gene is left open where the match is weak. Size values are once, few and many counts, or a class for expanded clones, and some rows have none.

d_call: -; clone_size: few; j_call: TRBJ1-2; v_call: TRBV4-1; cdr3_aa: CASSKSQGGSNGYTF; cdr3_nt: TGCGCCAGCAGCAAGAGCCAGGGAGGATCGAATGGCTACACCTTC
d_call: TRBD1; clone_size: -; j_call: TRBJ2-1; v_call: TRBV7-2; cdr3_aa: CASSYSGQNNEQFF; cdr3_nt: TGTGCCAGCAGCTACTCGGGACAGAACAATGAGCAGTTCTTC
d_call: -; clone_size: few; j_call: TRBJ2-3; v_call: TRBV7-2; cdr3_aa: CASTGTPGLQYF; cdr3_nt: TGTGCCAGCACCGGAACCCCGGGACTCCAGTATTTT
d_call: TRBD2; clone_size: few; j_call: TRBJ2-7; v_call: TRBV12-3/TRBV12-4; cdr3_aa: CASSLWRGGLNEQYF; cdr3_nt: TGTGCCAGCAGTTTATGGCGGGGGGGCCTAAACGAGCAGTACTTC
d_call: -; clone_size: -; j_call: TRBJ1-1; v_call: TRBV6-5; cdr3_aa: CASARGGRANTEAFF; cdr3_nt: TGTGCCAGCGCGAGAGGGGGTAGGGCGAACACTGAAGCTTTCTTT
d_call: -; clone_size: few; j_call: TRBJ1-6; v_call: TRBV12-3/TRBV12-4; cdr3_aa: CASSFSQGPHSPLHF; cdr3_nt: TGTGCCAGCAGTTTTTCCCAGGGGCCTCATTCACCCCTCCACTTT
d_call: TRBD2; clone_size: few; j_call: TRBJ2-1; v_call: TRBV5-1; cdr3_aa: CASRFHKLAIEQFF; cdr3_nt: TGCGCCAGCAGGTTCCATAAACTAGCGATTGAGCAGTTCTTC
d_call: -; clone_size: few; j_call: TRBJ2-5; v_call: TRBV12-3/TRBV12-4; cdr3_aa: CASSWWSSETQYF; cdr3_nt: TGTGCCAGCAGCTGGTGGAGCTCGGAGACCCAGTACTTC
d_call: TRBD1; clone_size: few; j_call: TRBJ2-7; v_call: TRBV7-3; cdr3_aa: CASSLRSRDRGPYEQYF; cdr3_nt: TGTGCCAGCAGCTTAAGGTCCCGGGACAGGGGGCCTTACGAGCAGTACTTC
d_call: -; clone_size: -; j_call: TRBJ2-1; v_call: TRBV24-1; cdr3_aa: CATSDGQDNEQFF; cdr3_nt: TGTGCCACCAGTGATGGTCAGGACAATGAGCAGTTCTTC
d_call: -; clone_size: many; j_call: TRBJ1-2; v_call: TRBV5-5; cdr3_aa: CASSLDPQVNYGYTF; cdr3_nt: TGTGCCAGCAGCTTGGACCCTCAGGTGAACTATGGCTACACCTTC
d_call: TRBD1; clone_size: -; j_call: TRBJ1-6; v_call: TRBV12-3/TRBV12-4; cdr3_aa: CASSPLSRDRTIGSPLHF; cdr3_nt: TGTGCCAGCAGTCCCCTGTCCCGGGACAGGACTATTGGGTCACCCCTCCACTTT
d_call: -; clone_size: -; j_call: TRBJ1-2; v_call: TRBV7-8; cdr3_aa: CASSSLLRDRNYGYTF; cdr3_nt: TGTGCCAGCAGCTCATTGTTGCGGGATCGGAACTATGGCTACACCTTC
d_call: -; clone_size: few; j_call: TRBJ2-7; v_call: TRBV10-3; cdr3_aa: CAISDGIVTGEQYF; cdr3_nt: TGTGCCATCAGTGACGGGATAGTAACCGGCGAGCAGTACTTC
d_call: TRBD2; clone_size: -; j_call: TRBJ2-3; v_call: TRBV12-3/TRBV12-4; cdr3_aa: CASSPEMRGLAGKADTQYF; cdr3_nt: TGTGCCAGCAGTCCTGAGATGCGGGGACTAGCGGGAAAGGCAGATACGCAGTATTTT
d_call: TRBD1; clone_size: few; j_call: TRBJ2-7; v_call: TRBV10-3; cdr3_aa: CAISGTGGKYEQYF; cdr3_nt: TGTGCCATCAGTGGGACAGGGGGGAAGTACGAGCAGTACTTC
d_call: -; clone_size: -; j_call: TRBJ2-7; v_call: TRBV12-3/TRBV12-4; cdr3_aa: CASSRDNNPHEQYF; cdr3_nt: TGTGCCAGCAGCCGGGACAATAACCCCCACGAGCAGTACTTC
d_call: TRBD1; clone_size: -; j_call: TRBJ2-3; v_call: TRBV3-1; cdr3_aa: CASSQGGTATDTQYF; cdr3_nt: TGTGCCAGCAGCCAAGGGGGGACAGCCACAGATACGCAGTATTTT
d_call: TRBD2; clone_size: -; j_call: TRBJ2-4; v_call: TRBV7-9; cdr3_aa: CASSGLGQRSIQYF; cdr3_nt: TGTGCCAGCAGCGGACTAGGTCAGAGGAGCATTCAGTACTTC
d_call: TRBD2; clone_size: few; j_call: TRBJ2-3; v_call: TRBV12-3/TRBV12-4; cdr3_aa: CASSPDSGGTTDTQYF; cdr3_nt: TGTGCCAGCAGTCCCGATAGCGGGGGGACCACAGATACGCAGTATTTT
d_call: TRBD1; clone_size: -; j_call: TRBJ2-3; v_call: TRBV15; cdr3_aa: CATSRDGPGGAGDTQYF; cdr3_nt: TGTGCCACCAGCAGAGATGGGCCAGGGGGCGCGGGAGATACGCAGTATTTT
d_call: -; clone_size: -; j_call: TRBJ1-1; v_call: TRBV12-5; cdr3_aa: CASGLQGYTEAFF; cdr3_nt: TGTGCTAGTGGTCTACAGGGATACACTGAAGCTTTCTTT
d_call: TRBD2; clone_size: -; j_call: TRBJ2-1; v_call: TRBV7-9; cdr3_aa: CASTRAGGDNEQFF; cdr3_nt: TGTGCCAGCACCCGGGCGGGAGGGGACAATGAGCAGTTCTTC
d_call: TRBD1; clone_size: few; j_call: TRBJ2-1; v_call: TRBV5-1; cdr3_aa: CASSLVWDRGRPNNEQFF; cdr3_nt: TGCGCCAGCAGCTTGGTCTGGGACAGGGGGCGACCCAACAATGAGCAGTTCTTC
d_call: TRBD1; clone_size: few; j_call: TRBJ1-2; v_call: TRBV10-3; cdr3_aa: CAISNTGGEGRYTF; cdr3_nt: TGTGCCATCAGCAATACAGGGGGCGAGGGTCGCTACACCTTC
d_call: TRBD1; clone_size: once; j_call: TRBJ2-5; v_call: TRBV12-3/TRBV12-4; cdr3_aa: CASSFGQGIETQYF; cdr3_nt: TGTGCCAGCAGTTTCGGACAGGGGATAGAGACCCAGTACTTC
d_call: -; clone_size: few; j_call: TRBJ2-7; v_call: TRBV10-3; cdr3_aa: CAIRALGTGGSSGRYYEQYF; cdr3_nt: TGTGCCATCAGGGCGCTCGGGACAGGAGGATCGAGCGGGAGGTACTACGAGCAGTACTTC
d_call: TRBD1; clone_size: few; j_call: TRBJ1-2; v_call: TRBV29-1; cdr3_aa: CSVAGQGLYGYTF; cdr3_nt: TGCAGCGTTGCCGGACAGGGGCTGTATGGCTACACCTTC
d_call: -; clone_size: -; j_call: TRBJ2-1; v_call: TRBV5-1; cdr3_aa: CASSGTVGAGGREQFF; cdr3_nt: TGCGCCAGCAGCGGGACTGTGGGGGCAGGAGGGAGGGAGCAGTTCTTC
d_call: TRBD1; clone_size: few; j_call: TRBJ2-5; v_call: TRBV28; cdr3_aa: CASKTGQGAEKQYF; cdr3_nt: TGTGCCAGCAAGACAGGACAGGGGGCGGAAAAGCAGTACTTC
d_call: TRBD1; clone_size: -; j_call: TRBJ1-2; v_call: TRBV7-9; cdr3_aa: CASSLRGRGNYGYTF; cdr3_nt: TGTGCCAGCAGCCTCAGGGGGCGCGGGAACTATGGCTACACCTTC
d_call: -; clone_size: -; j_call: TRBJ2-1; v_call: TRBV28; cdr3_aa: CASSLGGRNNEQFF; cdr3_nt: TGTGCCAGCAGTTTAGGAGGGAGAAACAATGAGCAGTTCTTC
d_call: TRBD1; clone_size: few; j_call: TRBJ2-5; v_call: TRBV29-1; cdr3_aa: CSVEGGTDPEETQYF; cdr3_nt: TGCAGCGTTGAAGGAGGGACAGACCCAGAAGAGACCCAGTACTTC
d_call: TRBD1; clone_size: -; j_call: TRBJ1-2; v_call: TRBV12-3/TRBV12-4; cdr3_aa: CASSPRRTGVVGYTF; cdr3_nt: TGTGCCAGCAGTCCCCGCCGAACAGGGGTGGTTGGCTACACCTTC
d_call: -; clone_size: few; j_call: TRBJ2-5; v_call: TRBV10-3; cdr3_aa: CAISESFRDFQETQYF; cdr3_nt: TGTGCCATCAGTGAGTCATTTCGAGATTTCCAAGAGACCCAGTACTTC
d_call: -; clone_size: -; j_call: TRBJ2-4; v_call: TRBV6-2/TRBV6-3; cdr3_aa: CATAEVLGDIQYF; cdr3_nt: TGTGCCACCGCGGAGGTCCTCGGGGACATTCAGTACTTC
d_call: -; clone_size: -; j_call: TRBJ1-1; v_call: TRBV5-1; cdr3_aa: CASSLVLGRMELNTEAFF; cdr3_nt: TGCGCCAGCAGCTTGGTTTTGGGACGCATGGAATTGAACACTGAAGCTTTCTTT
d_call: TRBD1; clone_size: -; j_call: TRBJ1-1; v_call: TRBV7-2; cdr3_aa: CASRPQGLNTEAFF; cdr3_nt: TGTGCCAGCAGACCACAGGGGTTGAACACTGAAGCTTTCTTT
d_call: -; clone_size: -; j_call: TRBJ2-5; v_call: TRBV6-1; cdr3_aa: CASSEEWGYQETQYF; cdr3_nt: TGTGCCAGCAGTGAAGAGTGGGGGTACCAAGAGACCCAGTACTTC
d_call: TRBD1; clone_size: -; j_call: TRBJ1-1; v_call: TRBV20-1; cdr3_aa: CSAGTGAGMNTEAFF; cdr3_nt: TGCAGTGCTGGGACAGGGGCAGGGATGAACACTGAAGCTTTCTTT
d_call: -; clone_size: -; j_call: TRBJ2-3; v_call: TRBV15; cdr3_aa: CATSRATGSGLQDTQYF; cdr3_nt: TGTGCCACCAGCAGGGCAACAGGGTCGGGGTTACAAGATACGCAGTATTTT
d_call: -; clone_size: few; j_call: TRBJ1-1; v_call: TRBV7-2; cdr3_aa: CASSPYLNTEAFF; cdr3_nt: TGTGCCAGCAGCCCTTACTTGAACACTGAAGCTTTCTTT
d_call: -; clone_size: -; j_call: TRBJ1-2; v_call: TRBV10-3; cdr3_aa: CAISPPDRPNYGYTF; cdr3_nt: TGTGCCATCAGCCCTCCGGATCGACCTAACTATGGCTACACCTTC
d_call: -; clone_size: few; j_call: TRBJ2-7; v_call: TRBV12-3/TRBV12-4; cdr3_aa: CASSLRQSEQYF; cdr3_nt: TGTGCCAGCAGTTTGAGACAGAGCGAGCAGTACTTC
d_call: -; clone_size: -; j_call: TRBJ1-2; v_call: TRBV7-2; cdr3_aa: CASSTVGQTINYGYTF; cdr3_nt: TGTGCCAGCTCAACAGTCGGACAGACCATTAACTATGGCTACACCTTC
d_call: -; clone_size: -; j_call: TRBJ2-5; v_call: TRBV7-9; cdr3_aa: CASSPLQEDARDNEQYF; cdr3_nt: TGTGCCAGCAGCCCCCTTCAAGAGGACGCTAGGGACAATGAGCAGTACTTC
d_call: TRBD1; clone_size: -; j_call: TRBJ1-5; v_call: TRBV5-5; cdr3_aa: CASSEDRGLGQPQHF; cdr3_nt: TGTGCCAGCAGCGAGGACAGGGGGCTGGGGCAGCCCCAGCATTTT
d_call: TRBD2; clone_size: few; j_call: TRBJ2-3; v_call: TRBV10-2; cdr3_aa: CASSGHGLGSQYF; cdr3_nt: TGCGCCAGCAGTGGTCATGGACTAGGCTCGCAGTATTTT
d_call: TRBD2; clone_size: few; j_call: TRBJ2-1; v_call: TRBV19; cdr3_aa: CASAFPGTSGANEQFF; cdr3_nt: TGTGCCAGTGCCTTCCCCGGGACTAGCGGGGCCAATGAGCAGTTCTTC
d_call: -; clone_size: -; j_call: TRBJ1-1; v_call: TRBV12-3/TRBV12-4; cdr3_aa: CASSPRVYTEAFF; cdr3_nt: TGTGCCAGCAGTCCCAGGGTCTACACTGAAGCTTTCTTT
d_call: TRBD1; clone_size: few; j_call: TRBJ2-7; v_call: TRBV3-1; cdr3_aa: CASGRTGGVQYF; cdr3_nt: TGTGCCAGCGGACGGACAGGGGGTGTGCAGTACTTC
d_call: -; clone_size: once; j_call: TRBJ2-7; v_call: TRBV5-1; cdr3_aa: CANSPERGPYEQYF; cdr3_nt: TGCGCCAACAGCCCGGAAAGGGGTCCCTACGAGCAGTACTTC
d_call: -; clone_size: -; j_call: TRBJ2-5; v_call: TRBV13; cdr3_aa: CASSDRQETQYF; cdr3_nt: TGTGCCAGCAGCGACCGACAAGAGACCCAGTACTTC
d_call: -; clone_size: -; j_call: TRBJ2-7; v_call: TRBV5-1; cdr3_aa: CASSLVASSYEQYF; cdr3_nt: TGCGCCAGCAGCTTGGTTGCCAGCTCCTACGAGCAGTACTTC
d_call: TRBD2; clone_size: few; j_call: TRBJ2-1; v_call: TRBV7-9; cdr3_aa: CASSWWTSGIYNEQFF; cdr3_nt: TGTGCCAGCAGCTGGTGGACTAGCGGGATCTACAATGAGCAGTTCTTC